The entry below gives a single T cell receptor (beta chain) sequence along with its context. The data stem from a study of control samples from healthy donors and cancer patients. The table came from immunoSEQ multiplex PCR; TCRdb's copy has only in-frame clones and leaves some out. Of 150,000 to 200,000 clones in the sample, around 92% were seen once. V lost 3 bases and J lost 9, with 17 bases in between. Germline assignment: CDR1 SQVTM and CDR2 ANQGSEA. The CDR3 spans 13 residues. Sequencing was performed on blood. The V call is TRBV29-1, the J call TRBJ1-2, with D hard to call. The sequence was obtained from a woman aged 40-49 years in good health. CDR3 sequence (DNA): TGCAGCGTTGAGGGTGAGAGTTCTCTTCGCTACACCTTC. Amino acid sequence: CSVEGESSLRYTF.